The present TCR beta chain was sequenced within a study of OX40 agonist ivuxolimab in advanced cancers. Broadly, across the study: The costimulatory receptor OX40 (CD134) was targeted by ivuxolimab, a fully human IgG2 agonistic monoclonal antibody. Intravenous ivuxolimab was administered to patients every 2 weeks at six dose levels: 0.01, 0.1, 0.3, 1.5, 3 and 10 mg/kg. Of the approximately 53 patients in dose escalation, 19 had hepatocellular carcinoma, some 15 had melanoma, 9 had renal cell carcinoma and 9 had head and neck cancer. In the dose-escalation cohort, roughly 82% of patients were male, and the mean age was 60 years with a range of about 20 to 80. Prior anti-PD-1, anti-PD-L1 or anti-CTLA-4 therapy was permitted, and roughly two fifths of dose-escalation patients had received checkpoint inhibitors. Partial responses occurred in three dose-escalation patients, of whom one had hepatocellular carcinoma and two had cutaneous melanoma. The point of sequencing TCRbeta in the periphery was to test whether ivuxolimab changed TCR sequence diversity and drove clonal T-cell expansion. The paper covers the monotherapy dose-escalation part of the phase I ivuxolimab trial, which included N = 52 patients. General findings and caveats noted by the study authors: Low levels of normalized T-cell clonal expansion were also seen in some nonresponding patients. At doses of 0.1 to 3.0 mg/kg, clonal expansion of both CD4+ and CD8+ blood T cells was observed from baseline to week 6. In the 0.1-3.0 mg/kg groups, partial responders were among the patients with the lowest normalized peripheral clonal expansion, particularly in CD8+ T cells. The antigen specificity of the clonally expanded peripheral T cells was not determined. After ivuxolimab, more expanded clones were found on average in CD8+ T cells than in CD4+ T cells.

The trial excluded patients who had a history of autoimmune disease or who were on systemic immunosuppression. Peripheral blood for TCR sequencing was collected from all dose cohorts at baseline, on cycle 4 day 1, and on cycle 7 day 1. Samples were obtained from an open-label, multicenter, first-in-human phase I dose-escalation trial of ivuxolimab. Adults with locally advanced or metastatic melanoma, renal cell, hepatocellular, or head and neck squamous cell carcinoma were enrolled in the trial. Before TCR sequencing, CD4+ and CD8+ T cells were separately sorted from peripheral blood. Details on this clone: There is no known antigen for this receptor. Per-base quality was not reported, and no clone a single base away is much larger than it.

Genomic DNA was extracted from sorted cells for sequencing of the TCRbeta CDR3 region. The immunoSEQ Assay was used for sequencing of TCRbeta CDR3 regions. TCRdb took this table from immuneACCESS and kept in-frame rearrangements with V and J called. Such tables lack part of the clones; where checked against another copy, unresolved V genes explain under half of the gap, and the rest is unexplained. This sample is represented by about 100,000 clones; 90% of them were singletons. The ten biggest clones cover approximately 0.31% of the sample. V is pruned by 5 bases and J by 0 bases, leaving 7 bases of the junction without a gene match. There are 16 amino acids in the CDR3, from cysteine to phenylalanine inclusive. CDR3 DNA only is kept here, 48 bases in frame from base 1. In the germline V gene, CDR1 corresponds to KGHSH and CDR2 to LQKENI.

The specimen was CD4+ or CD8+ T cells sorted from blood, collected in a trial of the OX40 agonist ivuxolimab. This clonotype originated in an adult with an advanced solid tumor such as melanoma, head and neck, liver or kidney cancer. The rearranged segments are TRBV18 and TRBJ1-5; 7 nucleotides in the junction match TRBD1. CDR3 reads: CASSVGTAHSNQPQHF. The nucleotide sequence reads as follows: TGTGCCAGCTCAGTCGGGACAGCTCATAGCAATCAGCCCCAGCATTTT.